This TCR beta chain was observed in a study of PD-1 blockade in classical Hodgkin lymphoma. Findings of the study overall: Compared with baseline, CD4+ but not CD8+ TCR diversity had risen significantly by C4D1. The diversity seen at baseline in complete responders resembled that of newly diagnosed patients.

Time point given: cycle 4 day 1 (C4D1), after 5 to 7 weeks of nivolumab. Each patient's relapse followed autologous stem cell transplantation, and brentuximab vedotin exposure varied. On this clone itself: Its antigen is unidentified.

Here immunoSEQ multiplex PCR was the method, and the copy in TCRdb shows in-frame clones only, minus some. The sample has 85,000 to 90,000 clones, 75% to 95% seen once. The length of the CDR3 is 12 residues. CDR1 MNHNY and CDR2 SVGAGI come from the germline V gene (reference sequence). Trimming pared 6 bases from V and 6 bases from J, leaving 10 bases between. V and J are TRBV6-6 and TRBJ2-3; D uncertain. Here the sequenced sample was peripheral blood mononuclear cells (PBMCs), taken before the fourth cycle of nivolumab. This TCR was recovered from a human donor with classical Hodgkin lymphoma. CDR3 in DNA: TGTGCCAGCAGGTCTTTGGGGGATACGCAGTATTTT. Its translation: CASRSLGDTQYF.